The 5 T cell receptor beta chains reported below all come from one sample, sequenced in a study of shared clonotypes between healthy human individuals. Libraries were prepared by immunoSEQ multiplex PCR; TCRdb keeps only in-frame clonotypes and omits some of them. The top ten hold more than 13% of the sample, which has roughly 95,000 clones, roughly 50% seen once. Material for sequencing was PBMCs. The receptors were gathered from a woman aged 40 to 50 in good health. Some clones in this sample may be carry-over from other donors' samples.

This clone has at least ten counts. The V gene is TRBV7-9, the J gene TRBJ1-2; 11 bases are shared with TRBD1. Germline V gene lookup returns CDR1 SEHNR and CDR2 FQNEAQ (reference sequence). The V segment lost 5 bases and the J segment 0 bases; nucleotides outside the gene matches: 8. This CDR3 has 17 residues. The CDR3 sequence is CASSRPGTGGANYGYTF. CDR3 DNA: TGTGCCAGCAGCCGTCCCGGGACAGGGGGAGCTAACTATGGCTACACCTTC.

The DNA of the CDR3 is TGTGCCAGCAGTGGGGGACAGGTCAATCAGCCCCAGCATTTT. Protein: CASSGGQVNQPQHF. J is TRBJ1-5 and V is TRBV6-6; 8 bases are a match to TRBD1. The V segment lost 5 bases and the J segment 3 bases; nucleotides outside the gene matches: 3. There are 14 residues in the CDR3. CDR1 MNHNY and CDR2 SVGAGI come from the germline V gene (reference sequence).

With respect to this clone: A far larger clone lies a single base away; this is likely a read error. Other DNA variants within this sample encode the same CDR3. The V gene is TRBV30, the J gene TRBJ2-1; 9 positions agree with TRBD2. V dropped 7 bases and J dropped 4; count of bases not matched to a gene: 11. Per the germline V gene, CDR1 is GTSNPN and CDR2 is SVGIG (reference sequence). The CDR3 covers 15 residues. The CDR3 sequence: CASTRLAGPYNEQFF. The DNA of the CDR3 is TGTGCCTCCACGAGGCTAGCGGGGCCGTACAATGAGCAGTTCTTC.

V is TRBV5-1 and J is TRBJ2-3, with D possibly being TRBD1 or TRBD2 (6 bases each). This CDR3 region has 15 residues. V was pared by 0 bases and J by 2 bases, with 10 bases between. CDR1 and CDR2 from the germline V gene are SGHRS and YFSETQ. This CDR3 is CASSLVGGHTDTQYF. CDR3 nucleotide sequence: TGCGCCAGCAGCTTGGTTGGGGGGCACACAGATACGCAGTATTTT. The whole variable domain, remainder taken from reference TRBV5-1 and TRBJ2-3, is KAGVTQTPRYLIKTRGQQVTLSCSPISGHRSVSWYQQTPGQGLQFLFEYFSETQRNKGNFPGRFSGRQFSNSRSEMNVSTLELGDSALYLCASSLVGGHTDTQYFGPGTRLTVL.

The CDR3 sequence is CAIFRGREYEQYF. The CDR3 DNA reads as TGTGCCATCTTCAGGGGACGAGAGTACGAGCAGTACTTC. The chain links TRBV25-1 to TRBJ2-7, with D maybe TRBD1 (6 bases). With 10 bases removed from V and 4 bases from J, the gap between germline ends came to 17 bases. The CDR3 is 13 residues long. Germline V lookup: CDR1 MGHDK, CDR2 SYGVNS.